This T cell receptor beta chain came from a study of blood T cell repertoires in COVID-19. CDR1 and CDR2 from the germline V gene are SGHAT and FQNNGV. There are 13 residues in the CDR3. After removal of 0 bases from V and 8 bases from J, the junction contained 2 bases not matched to a gene. This clone was recorded once. Only in-frame clones appear in the TCRdb table, and some are missing; sequencing was by immunoSEQ multiplex PCR. The sample holds about 72,000 clones, roughly 85% seen once. This clonotype originated in a young man with acute or convalescent COVID-19. This chain connects TRBV11-2 to TRBJ1-2; 8 nucleotides align to TRBD1. Sequenced material: peripheral blood. DNA of the CDR3: TGTGCCAGCAGCTTAGATCAGGGGGCCGGCTACACCTTC. Translating gives CASSLDQGAGYTF.